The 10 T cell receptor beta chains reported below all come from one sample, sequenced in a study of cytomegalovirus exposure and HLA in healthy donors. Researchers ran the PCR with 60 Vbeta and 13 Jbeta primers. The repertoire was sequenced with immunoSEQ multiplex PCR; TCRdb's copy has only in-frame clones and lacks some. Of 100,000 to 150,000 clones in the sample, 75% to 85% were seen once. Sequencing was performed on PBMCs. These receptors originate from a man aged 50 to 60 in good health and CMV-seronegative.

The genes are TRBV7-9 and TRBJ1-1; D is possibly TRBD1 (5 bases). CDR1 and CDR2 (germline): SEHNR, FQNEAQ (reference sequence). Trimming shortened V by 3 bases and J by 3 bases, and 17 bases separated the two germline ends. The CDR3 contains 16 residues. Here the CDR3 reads CASSFGQGRLDTEAFF. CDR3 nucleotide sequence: TGTGCCAGCAGCTTCGGACAAGGTAGATTGGACACTGAAGCTTTCTTT.

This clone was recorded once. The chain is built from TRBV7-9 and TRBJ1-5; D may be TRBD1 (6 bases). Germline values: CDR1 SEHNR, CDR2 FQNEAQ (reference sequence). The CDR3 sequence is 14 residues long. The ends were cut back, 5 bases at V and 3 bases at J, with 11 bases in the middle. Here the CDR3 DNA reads TGTGCCAGCAGCCCGGACAGAGCCAATCAGCCCCAGCATTTT. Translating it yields CASSPDRANQPQHF.

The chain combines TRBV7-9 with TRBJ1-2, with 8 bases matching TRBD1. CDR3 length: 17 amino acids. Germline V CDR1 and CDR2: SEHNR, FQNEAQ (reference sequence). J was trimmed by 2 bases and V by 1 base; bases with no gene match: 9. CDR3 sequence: CASSLVGTGPSNYGYTF. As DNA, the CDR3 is TGTGCCAGCAGCTTAGTAGGGACAGGACCTTCAAACTATGGCTACACCTTC.

CDR3 DNA sequence: TGTGCCAGCAGTGACCGACAGGGTACCGGGGCCAACGTCCTGACTTTC. Its protein is CASSDRQGTGANVLTF. The J gene is TRBJ2-6, the V gene TRBV6-1, with 7 bases fitting TRBD1. The germline CDR1 and CDR2 sequences are MNHNS and SASEGT. V lost 3 bases, J lost 4 bases, and 6 bases stayed unmatched. This CDR3 has 16 amino acids.

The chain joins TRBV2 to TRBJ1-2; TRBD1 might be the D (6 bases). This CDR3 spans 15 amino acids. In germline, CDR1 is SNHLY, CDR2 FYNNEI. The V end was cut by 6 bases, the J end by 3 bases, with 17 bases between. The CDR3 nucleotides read TGTGCCAGCAGGGGGACAATCGAAAGACACTATGGCTACACCTTC. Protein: CASRGTIERHYGYTF.

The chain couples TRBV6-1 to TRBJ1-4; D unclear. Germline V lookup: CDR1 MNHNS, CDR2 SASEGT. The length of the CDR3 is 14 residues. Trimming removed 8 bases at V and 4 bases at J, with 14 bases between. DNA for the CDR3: TGTGCCAGCGGCCCGTGGGCAGATAATGAAAAACTGTTTTTT. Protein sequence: CASGPWADNEKLFF.

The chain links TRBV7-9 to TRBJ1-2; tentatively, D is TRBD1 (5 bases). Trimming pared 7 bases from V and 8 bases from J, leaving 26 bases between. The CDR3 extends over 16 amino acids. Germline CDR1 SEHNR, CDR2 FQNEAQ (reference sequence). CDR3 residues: CASTYPAVGARGGYTF. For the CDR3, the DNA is TGTGCCAGCACCTATCCCGCAGTAGGGGCGCGGGGAGGCTACACCTTC.

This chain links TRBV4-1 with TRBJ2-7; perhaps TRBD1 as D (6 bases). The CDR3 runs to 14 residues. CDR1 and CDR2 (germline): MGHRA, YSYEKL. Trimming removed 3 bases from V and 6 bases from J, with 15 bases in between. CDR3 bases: TGCGCCAGCAGCCACCCACAGGGCACCGGCGAGCAGTACTTC. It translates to CASSHPQGTGEQYF.

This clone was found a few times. The CDR3 region has the DNA TGTGCCTGCCTAGCGTATGAAGCTTTCTTT. The encoded protein is CACLAYEAFF. This chain links TRBV30 with TRBJ1-1, with D unresolved. There are 10 residues in the CDR3. CDR1 is GTSNPN and CDR2 is SVGIG in the germline V gene (reference sequence). Trimming removed 6 bases at V and 7 bases at J, with 9 bases between.

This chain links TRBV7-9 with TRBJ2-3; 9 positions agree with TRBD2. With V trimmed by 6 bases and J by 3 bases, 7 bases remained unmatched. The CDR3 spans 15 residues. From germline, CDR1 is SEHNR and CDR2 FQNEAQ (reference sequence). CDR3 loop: CASSPIAGVTDTQYF. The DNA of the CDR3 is TGTGCCAGCAGTCCTATAGCGGGGGTTACAGATACGCAGTATTTT.